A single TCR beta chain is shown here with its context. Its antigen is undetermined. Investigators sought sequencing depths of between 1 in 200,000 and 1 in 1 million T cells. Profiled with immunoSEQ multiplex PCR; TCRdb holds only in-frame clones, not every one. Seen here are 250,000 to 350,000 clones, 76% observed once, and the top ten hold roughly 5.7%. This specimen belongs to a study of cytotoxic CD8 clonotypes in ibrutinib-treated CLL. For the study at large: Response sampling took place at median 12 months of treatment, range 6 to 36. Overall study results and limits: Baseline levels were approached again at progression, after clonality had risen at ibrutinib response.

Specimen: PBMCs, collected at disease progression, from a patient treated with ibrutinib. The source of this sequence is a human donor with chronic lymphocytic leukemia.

The CDR3 here is CASSRDRTLGYTF. The CDR3 DNA follows: TGCGCCAGCAGCCGGGACAGGACCCTTGGCTACACCTTC. The V and J genes are TRBV5-1 and TRBJ1-2; 8 nucleotides match TRBD1. V was clipped by 4 bases and J by 7 bases; unmatched bases: 6. From germline, CDR1 is SGHRS and CDR2 YFSETQ. The CDR3 spans 13 residues.